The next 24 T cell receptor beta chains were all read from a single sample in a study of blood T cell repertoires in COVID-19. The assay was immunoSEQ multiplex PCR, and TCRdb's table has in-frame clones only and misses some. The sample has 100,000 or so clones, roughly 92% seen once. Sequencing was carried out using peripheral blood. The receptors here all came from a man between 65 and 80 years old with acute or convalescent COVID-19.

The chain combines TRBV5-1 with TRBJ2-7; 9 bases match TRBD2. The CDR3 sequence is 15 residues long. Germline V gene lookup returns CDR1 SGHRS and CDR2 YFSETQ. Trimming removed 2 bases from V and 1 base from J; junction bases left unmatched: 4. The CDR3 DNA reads TGCGCCAGCAGCTTACTAGCGGGCTATTCCTACGAGCAGTACTTC. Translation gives CASSLLAGYSYEQYF.

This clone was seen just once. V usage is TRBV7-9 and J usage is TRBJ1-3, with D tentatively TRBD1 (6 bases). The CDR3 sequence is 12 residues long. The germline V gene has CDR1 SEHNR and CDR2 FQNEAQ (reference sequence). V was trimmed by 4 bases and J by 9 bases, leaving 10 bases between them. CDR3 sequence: CASSYIQGTIYF. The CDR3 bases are TGTGCCAGCAGCTATATACAGGGCACCATATATTTT.

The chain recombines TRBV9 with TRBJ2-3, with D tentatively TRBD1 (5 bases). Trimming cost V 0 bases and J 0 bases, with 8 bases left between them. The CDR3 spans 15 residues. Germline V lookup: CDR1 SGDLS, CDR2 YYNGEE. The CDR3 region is CASSVAGSSTDTQYF. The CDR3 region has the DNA TGTGCCAGCAGCGTAGCAGGGTCCAGCACAGATACGCAGTATTTT. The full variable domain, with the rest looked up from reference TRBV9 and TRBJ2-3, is DSGVTQTPKHLITATGQRVTLRCSPRSGDLSVYWYQQSLDQGLQFLIQYYNGEERAKGNILERFSAQQFPDLHSELNLSSLELGDSALYFCASSVAGSSTDTQYFGPGTRLTVL.

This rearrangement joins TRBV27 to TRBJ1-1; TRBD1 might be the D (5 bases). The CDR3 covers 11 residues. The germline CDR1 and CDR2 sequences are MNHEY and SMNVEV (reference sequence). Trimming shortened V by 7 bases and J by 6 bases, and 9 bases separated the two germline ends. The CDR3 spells CASTAGAEAFF. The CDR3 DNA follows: TGTGCCAGCACCGCGGGGGCTGAAGCTTTCTTT.

Written as DNA, the CDR3 is TGTGCCAGCAGTATCATTAGTGGTGAAGCTTTCTTT. It specifies CASSIISGEAFF. V is TRBV12-3 or TRBV12-4 and J is TRBJ1-1, with D hard to call. The V gene lost 5 bases and the J gene lost 7 bases, with 11 bases spanning the gap. This CDR3 spans 12 amino acids.

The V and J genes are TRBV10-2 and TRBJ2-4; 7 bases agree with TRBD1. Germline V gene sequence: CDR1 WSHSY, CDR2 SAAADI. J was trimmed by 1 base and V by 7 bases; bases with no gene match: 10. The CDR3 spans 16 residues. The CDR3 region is CASKPTGFGAKNIQYF. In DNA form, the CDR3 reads TGCGCCAGCAAACCGACAGGGTTTGGGGCCAAAAACATTCAGTACTTC.

In nucleotides, the CDR3 is TGTGCCAGCAGTTCCCACAGGGCAGGCGAGAACACTGAAGCTTTCTTT. Protein sequence: CASSSHRAGENTEAFF. The rearrangement links TRBV27 to TRBJ1-1; possibly TRBD1 for D (6 bases). The CDR3 has 16 residues. Germline lookup yields CDR1 MNHEY and CDR2 SMNVEV (reference sequence). V lost 4 bases and J 1 base, leaving 16 bases between the germline ends.

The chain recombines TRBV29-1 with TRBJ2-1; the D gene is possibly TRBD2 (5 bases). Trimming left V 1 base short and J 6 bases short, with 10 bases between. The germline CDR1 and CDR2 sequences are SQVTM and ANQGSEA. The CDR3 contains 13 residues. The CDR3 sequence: CSVEAERTNEQFF. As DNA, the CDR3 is TGCAGCGTTGAAGCAGAGCGGACCAATGAGCAGTTCTTC.

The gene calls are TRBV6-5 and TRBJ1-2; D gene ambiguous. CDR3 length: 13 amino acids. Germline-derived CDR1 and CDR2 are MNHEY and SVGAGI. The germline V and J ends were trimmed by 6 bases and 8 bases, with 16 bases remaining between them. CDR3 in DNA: TGTGCCAGCAGGGGTAGACAAGGTTGGGGCTACACCTTC. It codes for CASRGRQGWGYTF.

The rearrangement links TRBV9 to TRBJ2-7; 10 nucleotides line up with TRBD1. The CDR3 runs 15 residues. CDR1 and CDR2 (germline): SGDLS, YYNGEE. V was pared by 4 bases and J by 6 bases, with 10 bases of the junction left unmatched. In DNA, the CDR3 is TGTGCCAGCAGCCCTCCCGGGACAGGGGTCGGCGAGCAGTACTTC. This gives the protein CASSPPGTGVGEQYF.

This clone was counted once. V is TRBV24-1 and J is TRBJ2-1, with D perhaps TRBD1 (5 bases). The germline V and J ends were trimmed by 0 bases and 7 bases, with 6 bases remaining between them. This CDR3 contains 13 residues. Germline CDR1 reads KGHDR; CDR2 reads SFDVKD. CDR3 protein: CATSDLGANEQFF. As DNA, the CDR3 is TGTGCCACCAGTGATTTGGGGGCGAATGAGCAGTTCTTC.

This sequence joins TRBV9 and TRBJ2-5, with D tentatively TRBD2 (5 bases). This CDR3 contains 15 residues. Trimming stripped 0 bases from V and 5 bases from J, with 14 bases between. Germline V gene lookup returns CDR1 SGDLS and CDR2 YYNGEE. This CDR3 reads CASSVDPGSSETQYF. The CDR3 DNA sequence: TGTGCCAGCAGCGTAGATCCTGGGAGTTCGGAGACCCAGTACTTC.

CDR3 sequence: CASSPLTGPYEQYF. The CDR3 DNA reads as TGTGCCAGCTCACCCCTTACAGGGCCCTACGAGCAGTACTTC. The chain couples TRBV18 to TRBJ2-7, with D tentatively TRBD1 (6 bases). CDR3 length equals 14 residues. Germline CDR1 and CDR2: KGHSH and LQKENI. Between the trimmed V and J ends, which lost 3 bases and 2 bases, there was a span of 11 bases.

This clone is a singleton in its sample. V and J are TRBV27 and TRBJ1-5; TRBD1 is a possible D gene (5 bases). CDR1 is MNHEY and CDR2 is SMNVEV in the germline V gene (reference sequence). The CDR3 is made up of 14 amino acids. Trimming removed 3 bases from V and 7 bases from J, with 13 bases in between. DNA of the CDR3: TGTGCCAGCAGTTTGGGGGGATGGAGGCAGCCCCAGCATTTT. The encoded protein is CASSLGGWRQPQHF.

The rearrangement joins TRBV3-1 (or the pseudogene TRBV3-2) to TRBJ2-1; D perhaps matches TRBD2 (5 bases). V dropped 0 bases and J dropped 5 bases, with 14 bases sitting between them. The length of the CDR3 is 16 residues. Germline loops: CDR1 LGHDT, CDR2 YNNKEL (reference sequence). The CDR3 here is CASSQDLVGADNEQFF. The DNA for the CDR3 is TGTGCCAGCAGCCAAGATCTCGTGGGAGCGGACAATGAGCAGTTCTTC.

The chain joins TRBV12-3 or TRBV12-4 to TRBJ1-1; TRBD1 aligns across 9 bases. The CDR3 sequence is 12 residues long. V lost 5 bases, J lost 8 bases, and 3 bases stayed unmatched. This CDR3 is CASSHGQGEAFF. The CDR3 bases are TGTGCCAGCAGTCACGGACAGGGGGAAGCTTTCTTT.

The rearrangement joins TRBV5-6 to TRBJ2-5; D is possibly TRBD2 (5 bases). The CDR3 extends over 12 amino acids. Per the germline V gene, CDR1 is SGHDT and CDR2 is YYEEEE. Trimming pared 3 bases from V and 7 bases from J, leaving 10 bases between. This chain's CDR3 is CASSSPAGTQYF. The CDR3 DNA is TGTGCCAGCAGCTCGCCTGCGGGGACCCAGTACTTC.

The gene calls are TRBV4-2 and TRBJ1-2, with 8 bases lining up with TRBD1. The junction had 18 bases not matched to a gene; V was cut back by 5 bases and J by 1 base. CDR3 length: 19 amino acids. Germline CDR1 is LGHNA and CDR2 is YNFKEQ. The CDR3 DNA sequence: TGTGCCAGCAGCTTTCAATTGGAAACAGGGGGTGGCGTTAACTATGGCTACACCTTC. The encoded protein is CASSFQLETGGGVNYGYTF.

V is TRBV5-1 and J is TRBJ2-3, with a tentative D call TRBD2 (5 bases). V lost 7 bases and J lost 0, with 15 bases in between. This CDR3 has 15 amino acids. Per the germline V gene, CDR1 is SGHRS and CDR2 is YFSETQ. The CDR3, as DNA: TGCGCCAGCGGCTGGGGTCCGGGAAGCACAGATACGCAGTATTTT. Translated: CASGWGPGSTDTQYF.

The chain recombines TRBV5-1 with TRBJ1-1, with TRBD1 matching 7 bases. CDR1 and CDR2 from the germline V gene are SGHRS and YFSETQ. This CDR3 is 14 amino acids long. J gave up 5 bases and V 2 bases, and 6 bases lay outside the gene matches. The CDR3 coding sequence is TGCGCCAGCAGCTTACGACAGGGAAATACTGAAGCTTTCTTT. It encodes CASSLRQGNTEAFF. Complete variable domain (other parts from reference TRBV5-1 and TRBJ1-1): KAGVTQTPRYLIKTRGQQVTLSCSPISGHRSVSWYQQTPGQGLQFLFEYFSETQRNKGNFPGRFSGRQFSNSRSEMNVSTLELGDSALYLCASSLRQGNTEAFFGQGTRLTVV.

The CDR3: CASSLRPTGGPQETQYF. The CDR3 DNA sequence: TGTGCCAGCAGCTTGAGGCCGACAGGAGGCCCCCAAGAGACCCAGTACTTC. The chain combines TRBV5-5 with TRBJ2-5; D perhaps matches TRBD1 (6 bases). The V gene lost 1 base and the J gene lost 1 base, with 17 bases spanning the gap. Germline V gene data show CDR1 as SGHKS and CDR2 as YYEKEE (reference sequence). There are 17 residues in the CDR3.

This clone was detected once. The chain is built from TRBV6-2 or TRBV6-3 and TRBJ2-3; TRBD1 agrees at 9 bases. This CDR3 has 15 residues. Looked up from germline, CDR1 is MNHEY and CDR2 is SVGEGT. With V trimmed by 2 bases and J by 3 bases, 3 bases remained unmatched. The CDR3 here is CASSYLGQGTDTQYF. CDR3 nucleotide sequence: TGTGCCAGCAGTTACCTCGGACAGGGGACAGATACGCAGTATTTT.

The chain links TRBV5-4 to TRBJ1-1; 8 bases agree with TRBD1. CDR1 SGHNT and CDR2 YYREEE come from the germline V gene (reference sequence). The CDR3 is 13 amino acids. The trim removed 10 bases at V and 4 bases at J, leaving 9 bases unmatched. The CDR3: CASTDRAVTEAFF. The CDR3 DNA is TGTGCCTCCACGGACAGGGCTGTCACTGAAGCTTTCTTT.

CDR3 DNA: TGTGCCAGCAGCGGACTAGCGGGGGGGGATACGCAGTATTTT. It encodes CASSGLAGGDTQYF. The chain combines TRBV2 with TRBJ2-3; 15 bases map to TRBD2. The CDR3 sequence is 14 residues long. V gave up 6 bases and J gave up 6 bases; unmatched junction bases: 1. The germline gives CDR1 SNHLY, CDR2 FYNNEI.